This T cell receptor beta chain was captured by sequencing in a study of T cell changes during pregnancy in multiple sclerosis. The protocol was immunoSEQ multiplex PCR, while the TCRdb copy is restricted to in-frame clones and leaves out a portion. The table shows fewer than 65,000 clones, with roughly 95% occurring only once. The count of this clone is one. CDR3 length: 16 residues. Germline V gives CDR1 SGHDT, CDR2 YYEEEE. V trimming: 1 base; J trimming: 2 bases; junction bases outside the gene matches: 4. The clonotype originates from a female donor with multiple sclerosis, enrolled in a pregnancy study. This chain joins TRBV5-6 and TRBJ2-2, with 8 bases fitting TRBD1. Sequenced material: CD4+ T cells from peripheral blood mononuclear cells, taken in the third trimester of pregnancy. The CDR3 DNA reads TGTGCCAGCAGCTTGCAGGGGGCGGGAAACACCGGGGAGCTGTTTTTT. Translating gives CASSLQGAGNTGELFF.